This is a list of T cell receptor beta chains from one sample in a study of identical twins. TCRdb itself ran the 5' RACE reads through MiXCR, one entry per CDR3 protein. The sample lists 1.5 million to 2 million distinct CDR3 sequences, under 35% occurring once. The sequencing sample was made of cord blood. The receptors come from a newborn girl in good health. The CDR3 runs from the conserved cysteine through the conserved F or W. The D gene is left open where the match is weak. Clone sizes are given selectively: once, few, many, or a class where the clone is expanded.

j_call,clone_size,v_call,d_call,cdr3_nt,cdr3_aa
TRBJ1-2,few,TRBV5-1,.,TGCGCCAGCAGCATGGCGGGTCCTAAGGCCGGCTACACCTTC,CASSMAGPKAGYTF
TRBJ2-3,.,TRBV6-2/TRBV6-3,.,TGTGCCAGCAGTTACTCGTTAGTTCCAGATACGCAGTATTTT,CASSYSLVPDTQYF
TRBJ2-1,few,TRBV3-1,.,TGTGCCAGCAGCCAAAAAGGGTTGTGCGTCACTGAGCAGTTCTTC,CASSQKGLCVTEQFF
TRBJ2-1,few,TRBV7-9,.,TGTGCCAGCAGCTTAGGGCGGACGAGTTGGGACAATGAGCAGTTCTTC,CASSLGRTSWDNEQFF
TRBJ1-4,once,TRBV30,.,TGTGCCTGGTGTGGGGGACGCCCGCTTGGCGCAACTAAAGAAAAACTGTTTTTT,CAWCGGRPLGATKEKLFF
TRBJ2-1,few,TRBV10-3,.,TGTGCCATCTCGGCTCGGGAGCATGAGCAGTTCTTC,CAISAREHEQFF
TRBJ1-2,.,TRBV6-2/TRBV6-3,.,TGTGCCAGCAGCCTGGATATCAGGGGCTACACCTTC,CASSLDIRGYTF
TRBJ1-1,few,TRBV5-5,.,TGTGCCAGCAGCCCCCGACTAGCTATCAGGACTGAAGCTTTCTTT,CASSPRLAIRTEAFF
TRBJ2-3,.,TRBV6-8,TRBD2,TGTGCTTGGTCGAGCGGGAGAGGCACAGATACGCAGTATTTT,CAWSSGRGTDTQYF
TRBJ2-1,.,TRBV4-1,TRBD2,TGCGCCAGCAGCCAAGATTTGTGGGAGGGGTCCTACAATGAGCAGTTCTTC,CASSQDLWEGSYNEQFF
TRBJ1-1,few,TRBV12-3/TRBV12-4,.,TGTGCCAGCAGTTGGCGCGGCGCTGAAGCTTTCTTT,CASSWRGAEAFF
TRBJ1-3,.,TRBV7-9,TRBD1,TGTGCCAGCAGTTCGACAGGGGGTGGAAACACCATATATTTT,CASSSTGGGNTIYF
TRBJ2-3,few,TRBV27,.,TGTGCCAGCAGTTTAAGGCAGGGCTCTAGCACAGATACGCAGTATTTT,CASSLRQGSSTDTQYF
TRBJ2-7,few,TRBV4-2,.,TGTGCCAGCAGCCAAGACCTTCGGGCGGTATCCTACGAGCAGTACTTC,CASSQDLRAVSYEQYF
TRBJ2-7,few,TRBV7-2,.,TGTGCCAGCAGCTTAGGTCGGGACTTCTACGAGCAGTACTTC,CASSLGRDFYEQYF
TRBJ2-7,.,TRBV2,.,TGTGCCAAGGGACTCCCCTCCTACGAGCAGTACTTC,CAKGLPSYEQYF
TRBJ1-5,.,TRBV2,TRBD1,TGTGCCAGCAGGACAGGGGGCTATAGCAATCAGCCCCAGCATTTT,CASRTGGYSNQPQHF
TRBJ2-3,.,TRBV20-1,TRBD2,TGCAGTGGAGCGGGGGCTTCCACAGATACGCAGTATTTT,CSGAGASTDTQYF
TRBJ1-4,few,TRBV11-2,.,TGTGCCAGCAGCTTATCATGGACAGTGAAGTCAACTAATGAAAAACTGTTTTTT,CASSLSWTVKSTNEKLFF
TRBJ2-1,.,TRBV20-1,TRBD2,TGCAGTGCAATAGCGGGGGGGCAATACAATGAGCAGTTCTTC,CSAIAGGQYNEQFF
TRBJ2-3,.,TRBV20-1,TRBD2,TGCAGTGCTGGGACTAGCGCGACAGATACGCAGTATTTT,CSAGTSATDTQYF
TRBJ2-1,.,TRBV27,.,TGTGCCAGCAGTTTATCAAGGTCCTACGAGCAGTTCTTC,CASSLSRSYEQFF
TRBJ1-1,.,TRBV2,.,TGTGCCAGCGGGGCCAGGAGCCTATCGAACACTGAAGCTTTCTTT,CASGARSLSNTEAFF
TRBJ2-3,.,TRBV4-1,.,TGCGCCAGCAGCCAAGAGTCTGGGGGACTCCCCTCCGATACGCAGTATTTT,CASSQESGGLPSDTQYF
TRBJ1-2,few,TRBV12-3/TRBV12-4,.,TGTGCCAGCAGTTTTAGCAGAATGAACTATGGCTACACCTTC,CASSFSRMNYGYTF
TRBJ2-1,.,TRBV7-9,.,TGTGCCAGCATCATGAGTACAGGGATTAATGAGCAGTTCTTC,CASIMSTGINEQFF
TRBJ1-1,.,TRBV4-2,.,TGTGCCGGCAGCCAAGAATTCCGCAGGGCCAGGGTGAACACTGAAGCTTTCTTT,CAGSQEFRRARVNTEAFF
TRBJ2-7,few,TRBV6-6,.,TGTGCCAGCCGCCCAACAAAGGCTACTGACGAGCAGTACTTC,CASRPTKATDEQYF
TRBJ1-5,few,TRBV2,.,TGTGCCAGCAGCCCCTCGGGAGGTCAGCCCCAGCATTTT,CASSPSGGQPQHF
TRBJ1-1,.,TRBV6-5,.,TGTGCCAGCAGTTATGAGGGAGGGGTTAGTACTGAAGCTTTCTTT,CASSYEGGVSTEAFF
TRBJ2-7,few,TRBV4-2,.,TGTGCCAGCAGCCAAAGGGGGGCAGGAAATGAGCAGTACTTC,CASSQRGAGNEQYF
TRBJ2-1,few,TRBV20-1,.,TGCAGTGCTCCCTCCGGGATCTATGAGCAGTTCTTC,CSAPSGIYEQFF
TRBJ2-1,.,TRBV5-6,.,TGTGCCAGCAGCTTAGGACACTTTAGCTCCTACAATGAGCAGTTCTTC,CASSLGHFSSYNEQFF
TRBJ2-7,few,TRBV2,TRBD2,TGTGCCAGCAGTGTCACCGGGACTAGCGGGAACAATGAGCAGTACTTC,CASSVTGTSGNNEQYF
TRBJ2-1,.,TRBV6-6,TRBD2,TGTGCCAGCAGTCTCGGAGCGGGAGGGCCGAGTGAGCAGTTCTTC,CASSLGAGGPSEQFF
TRBJ2-6,.,TRBV29-1,TRBD1,TGCAGCGTGAACGCCGGGACAGCCTCTGGGGCCAACGTCCTGACTTTC,CSVNAGTASGANVLTF
TRBJ1-6,.,TRBV6-5,.,TGTGCCAGCAGTTACCGGTCTAGATACTCCTATAATTCACCCCTCCACTTT,CASSYRSRYSYNSPLHF
TRBJ2-5,.,TRBV28,.,TGTGCCAGCAGTTTTGGGCCAGGAGAGACCCAGTACTTC,CASSFGPGETQYF
TRBJ2-5,few,TRBV3-1,.,TGTGCCAGCAGCCAGATTTGGAAAGAAGAGACCCAGTACTTC,CASSQIWKEETQYF
TRBJ2-7,few,TRBV28,.,TGTGCCAGCAGCCGAGACGTCGGCGAGCAGTACTTC,CASSRDVGEQYF
TRBJ2-1,.,TRBV14,.,TGTGCCAGCAGCCTCTTAATAGGAGGCAGCTTTGAGCAGTTCTTC,CASSLLIGGSFEQFF
TRBJ1-5,.,TRBV20-1,.,TGCAGTGCTGACCCCTCAGGAGGGGCCCAGCCCCAGCATTTT,CSADPSGGAQPQHF
TRBJ2-3,.,TRBV12-3/TRBV12-4,TRBD2,TGTGCCAGCAGTGTCGAGACTAGCGGGTGGGCAGATACGCAGTATTTT,CASSVETSGWADTQYF
TRBJ1-2,.,TRBV6-5,TRBD1,TGTGCCAGCAGTGACGGACAGGACCGCTACACCTTC,CASSDGQDRYTF
TRBJ2-3,many,TRBV12-3/TRBV12-4,TRBD2,TGTGCCAGCAGTCCTAAAGGCGGGAGATCCTCCGATACGCAGTATTTT,CASSPKGGRSSDTQYF
TRBJ1-1,few,TRBV7-9,TRBD1,TGTGCCAGCGTGACAGGGGTGGGTGAAGCTTTCTTT,CASVTGVGEAFF
TRBJ2-7,.,TRBV27,.,TGTGCCAGCAGTCCCCACACCTCTAGGAGCGTTGAGCAGTACTTC,CASSPHTSRSVEQYF
TRBJ1-5,.,TRBV20-1,TRBD1,TGCAGTGCTAGCCGGGACAGTTACAATCAGCCCCGGCATTTT,CSASRDSYNQPRHF
TRBJ1-6,.,TRBV15,.,TGTGCCACCAGCAGAGATTGGTCCAATTCACCCCTCCACTTT,CATSRDWSNSPLHF
TRBJ2-6,.,TRBV4-2,TRBD1,TGTGCCAGCAGCGAAACCGGGACAGGGATAAGGGCCAACGTCCTGACTTTC,CASSETGTGIRANVLTF
TRBJ2-6,.,TRBV4-1,.,TGCGCCAGCAGCCAAGGGGTCGCCCGGTCTGGGGCCTACGTCCTGACTTTC,CASSQGVARSGAYVLTF